A selection of T cell receptor beta chains follows, all from one sample in a study of cytomegalovirus exposure and HLA in healthy donors. Assay used: immunoSEQ multiplex PCR; TCRdb lists only in-frame clones, some missing. The sample records 150,000 to 200,000 clones, about 76% being singletons. The sequenced material came from PBMCs. These receptors all stem from a female donor in good health and CMV-seronegative. CDR3s include the opening cysteine and the closing phenylalanine or tryptophan. The D gene is left open where the match is weak. Clone size appears in some rows only: once, few, many, or a class for an expanded clone.

TRBJ2-1,NA,TRBD2,17,TRBV11-3,TGTGCCAGCAGCCTGACTAGCGGGAGAAATCAGGACAATGAGCAGTTCTTC,CASSLTSGRNQDNEQFF
TRBJ1-1,NA,NA,14,TRBV5-8,TGTGCCAGCAGCTTTTCGGGGTTGAACACTGAAGCTTTCTTT,CASSFSGLNTEAFF
TRBJ2-2,NA,TRBD2,15,TRBV5-1,TGCGCCAGCAGCTTGTCACTAGCGGGCACCGGGGAGCTGTTTTTT,CASSLSLAGTGELFF
TRBJ1-3,NA,NA,14,TRBV7-9,TGTGCCAGCAGCTTTGGGGCGCCTGGAAACACCATATATTTT,CASSFGAPGNTIYF
TRBJ2-5,NA,TRBD1,12,TRBV29-1,TGCAGCGTTGAGGGACAGGCTAAGACCCAGTACTTC,CSVEGQAKTQYF
TRBJ2-2,NA,TRBD2,15,TRBV7-9,TGTTCCAGCAAAGGACTAGCGGGATCGGCCGGGGAGCTGTTTTTT,CSSKGLAGSAGELFF
TRBJ2-3,NA,TRBD2,16,TRBV5-4,TGTGCCAGCAGCTCCGGGACTAGCGGGAGCACAGATACGCAGTATTTT,CASSSGTSGSTDTQYF
TRBJ2-5,NA,NA,15,TRBV5-4,TGTGCCAGCAGCGCGGTGGGCGGACAACAAGAGACCCAGTACTTC,CASSAVGGQQETQYF
TRBJ2-1,few,NA,13,TRBV9,TGTGCCAGCAGCGTACTCAGTTACAATGAGCAGTTCTTC,CASSVLSYNEQFF
TRBJ1-2,NA,NA,13,TRBV6-6,TGTGCCAGCAGTTACTCGGGAGGAGATGGCTACACCTTC,CASSYSGGDGYTF
TRBJ1-1,NA,TRBD1,12,TRBV30,TGTGCCTTCGACAGGGAAGACACTGAAGCTTTCTTT,CAFDREDTEAFF
TRBJ2-2,few,NA,15,TRBV5-5,TGTGCCAGCAGCTTGGGACCGACACAGGCCGGGGAGCTGTTTTTT,CASSLGPTQAGELFF
TRBJ2-2,NA,NA,14,TRBV29-1,TGCAGCGTTGACAGAGTCGGGGGTGGCGGGGAGCTGTTTTTT,CSVDRVGGGGELFF
TRBJ2-5,NA,TRBD1,16,TRBV5-1,TGCGCCAGCAGCTCTGGGACAGCTTACCTCCAAGAGACCCAGTACTTC,CASSSGTAYLQETQYF
TRBJ1-6,once,TRBD1,15,TRBV18,TGTGCCAGCTCACCTCCGACAGGGCCGAATTCACCCCTCCACTTT,CASSPPTGPNSPLHF
TRBJ1-6,NA,TRBD1,16,TRBV27,TGTGCCAGCTCCGCCGGGACAGGGGGCGCGCGGTCACCCCTCCACTTT,CASSAGTGGARSPLHF
TRBJ1-4,NA,TRBD1,15,TRBV9,TGTGCCAGCAGCGCCTACAGGGGTCTAAATGAAAAACTGTTTTTT,CASSAYRGLNEKLFF
TRBJ2-7,NA,TRBD1,12,TRBV28,TGTGCCAGCACCCAAAACAGGGGGCAGCAGTACTTC,CASTQNRGQQYF
TRBJ2-1,NA,TRBD1,15,TRBV5-6,TGTGCCAGCAGCTTCAGGGACAGCTCCTACAATGAGCAGTTCTTC,CASSFRDSSYNEQFF
TRBJ1-4,NA,NA,17,TRBV5-4,TGTGCCAGCAGCGCGGCAGGGCAACCTGCAACTAATGAAAAACTGTTTTTT,CASSAAGQPATNEKLFF
TRBJ1-2,NA,NA,13,TRBV9,TGTGCCAGCAGCCAACAATCCGCAGGGGGCTACACCTTC,CASSQQSAGGYTF
TRBJ2-5,NA,TRBD2,15,TRBV9,TGTGCCAGCAGCGTACTAGCGGGGCCGCAAGAGACCCAGTACTTC,CASSVLAGPQETQYF
TRBJ1-3,NA,NA,14,TRBV5-1,TGCGCCAGCAGCTGGACAGACTCTGGAAACACCATATATTTT,CASSWTDSGNTIYF
TRBJ2-7,NA,NA,14,TRBV7-2,TGTGCCAGCAGAGAGGAGTTCAGCTCCTACGAGCAGTACTTC,CASREEFSSYEQYF
TRBJ2-7,NA,TRBD1,14,TRBV6-1,TGTGCCAGCAGTCACCGGGACAGGGGCCACGAGCAGTACTTC,CASSHRDRGHEQYF
TRBJ1-1,NA,NA,13,TRBV19,TGTGCCAGTAGTATAAACTTGAACACTGAAGCTTTCTTT,CASSINLNTEAFF
TRBJ2-1,NA,TRBD2,19,TRBV19,TGTGCCAGTAGTATAGATGCGGACGGGAGGAGGAGCTCCTACAATGAGCAGTTCTTC,CASSIDADGRRSSYNEQFF
TRBJ1-6,few,TRBD1,18,TRBV19,TGTGCCAGTAGTCTTAGGGCCGGGGGACAGGTCGATAATTCACCCCTCCACTTT,CASSLRAGGQVDNSPLHF
TRBJ2-1,NA,TRBD2,14,TRBV7-9,TGTGCCAGCGCGGGACTAGCGGAGAGGAATGAGCAGTTCTTC,CASAGLAERNEQFF
TRBJ2-7,NA,TRBD2,13,TRBV6-1,TGTGCCAGTACTAGCGGGAGACTAGGGGAGCAGTACTTC,CASTSGRLGEQYF
TRBJ2-1,NA,TRBD2,15,TRBV9,TGTGCCAGCAGCGTAGGGGCGGGAGCTAACAATGAGCAGTTCTTC,CASSVGAGANNEQFF
TRBJ2-2,NA,NA,15,TRBV7-3,TGTGCCAGCAGCTTAAACTCCGGGAACACCGGGGAGCTGTTTTTT,CASSLNSGNTGELFF
TRBJ1-2,NA,TRBD1,16,TRBV19,TGTGCCAGTAGTACCTCAACGGGACAGGGGCCGTATGGCTACACCTTC,CASSTSTGQGPYGYTF
TRBJ2-5,NA,TRBD1,15,TRBV27,TGTGCCAGCAGTTCCCCGGGACAGGGGTGGGAGACCCAGTACTTC,CASSSPGQGWETQYF
TRBJ2-3,NA,NA,16,TRBV10-1,TGCGCCAGCAGTGAGTCGGGCGGGGTGGGCACAGATACGCAGTATTTT,CASSESGGVGTDTQYF
TRBJ2-7,NA,TRBD1,14,TRBV28,TGTGCCATCCATAACAGGGGTTTAGAGTACGAGCAGTACTTC,CAIHNRGLEYEQYF
TRBJ2-7,NA,TRBD1,11,TRBV29-1,TGCAGCGTTGGGACAGGGGACGAGCAGTACTTC,CSVGTGDEQYF
TRBJ2-7,NA,NA,15,TRBV19,TGTGCCAGTAGTATCACGGGACTCCGATACGGCGAGCAGTACTTC,CASSITGLRYGEQYF
TRBJ2-3,NA,TRBD2,15,TRBV5-1,TGCGCCAGCAGCTCGAGCGGGGGCCGGACAGATACGCAGTATTTT,CASSSSGGRTDTQYF
TRBJ1-2,NA,NA,16,TRBV21-1,TGTGCCAGCAGCAAAAGTTTGGGAGGGGACTACTATGGCTACACCTTC,CASSKSLGGDYYGYTF